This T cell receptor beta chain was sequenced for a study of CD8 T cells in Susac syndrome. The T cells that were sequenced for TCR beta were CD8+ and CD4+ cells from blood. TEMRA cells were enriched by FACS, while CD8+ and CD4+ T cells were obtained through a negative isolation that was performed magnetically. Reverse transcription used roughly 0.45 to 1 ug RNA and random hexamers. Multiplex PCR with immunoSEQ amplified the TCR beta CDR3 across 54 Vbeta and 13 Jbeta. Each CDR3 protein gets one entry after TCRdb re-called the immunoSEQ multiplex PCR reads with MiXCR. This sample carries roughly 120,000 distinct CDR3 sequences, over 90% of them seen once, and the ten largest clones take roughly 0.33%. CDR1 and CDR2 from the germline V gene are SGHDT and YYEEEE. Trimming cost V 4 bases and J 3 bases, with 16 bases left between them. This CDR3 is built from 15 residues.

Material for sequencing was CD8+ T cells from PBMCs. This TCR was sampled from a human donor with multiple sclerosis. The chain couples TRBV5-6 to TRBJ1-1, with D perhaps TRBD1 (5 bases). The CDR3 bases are TGTGCCAGCAGCCTCGCGGGACTACAAGACACTGAAGCTTTCTTT. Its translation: CASSLAGLQDTEAFF.